Following are 30 T cell receptor beta chains from one sample sequenced in a study of post-analysis software for immune sequencing data. General observations from the study: TRBV segments more frequent in patients than in controls numbered several and included TRBV5-6, TRBV5-1 and TRBV20-1.

Their antigens remain unidentified. Researchers reported that TCR beta cDNA libraries carried unique molecular identifiers. In TCRdb, the PCR reads were re-called with MiXCR into one record per CDR3 protein. This table has roughly 730,000 distinct CDR3 sequences, 25% to 30% appearing once. Specimen: blood. The source of these receptors is a girl aged 10-17 years with multiple sclerosis.

This clonotype was observed once. This chain links TRBV7-2 with TRBJ2-1; 7 bases match TRBD1. The germline V gene has CDR1 SGHTA and CDR2 FQGNSA. The CDR3 loop spans 16 amino acids. Unmatched junction bases numbered 11, after V lost 4 bases and J lost 5 bases. The CDR3 sequence is CASSSKGQGQNNEQFF. DNA of the CDR3: TGTGCCAGCAGCTCTAAAGGGCAGGGACAGAACAATGAGCAGTTCTTC.

This clonotype was recorded at least ten times. This chain uses TRBV7-2 with TRBJ2-1; 13 bases line up with TRBD2. Germline V lookup: CDR1 SGHTA, CDR2 FQGNSA. V shed 0 bases and J 0 bases; nucleotides not matched to a gene: 8. The CDR3 spans 20 residues. In nucleotides, the CDR3 is TGTGCCAGCAGCTTAGCGGCTGTACTAGCGGGGGGGCGCTCCTACAATGAGCAGTTCTTC. Protein: CASSLAAVLAGGRSYNEQFF.

The genes are TRBV6-2 or TRBV6-3 and TRBJ1-1; D is perhaps TRBD1 (5 bases). The germline V and J ends were trimmed by 8 bases and 0 bases, with 13 bases remaining between them. Per germline, CDR1 MNHEY and CDR2 SVGEGT. The CDR3 is 14 residues long. This CDR3 is CASSDKAMNTEAFF. For the CDR3, the DNA is TGTGCCAGCTCGGACAAAGCCATGAACACTGAAGCTTTCTTT.

About this clonotype: One junction end disagrees with the germline gene, perhaps due to a read error. The J gene is TRBJ2-1, the V gene TRBV29-1; TRBD2 is a possible D gene (5 bases). Germline assignment: CDR1 SQVTM and CDR2 ANQGSEA. The CDR3 consists of 11 residues. This CDR3 is CSARATGEQVF. The DNA of the CDR3 is TGCAGCGCCCGTGCCACTGGGGAGCAGGTCTTC.

This clonotype was observed at least ten times. V gene TRBV7-2 combines with J gene TRBJ2-3; D is tentatively TRBD1 or TRBD2 (5 bases each). The CDR3 contains 16 residues. Trimming took 7 bases from V and 4 from J, leaving 21 bases between them. Germline values: CDR1 SGHTA, CDR2 FQGNSA. CDR3: CASTTSVGAVADTQYF. The CDR3 DNA reads TGTGCCAGCACCACATCGGTCGGGGCTGTGGCAGATACGCAGTATTTT.

The chain links TRBV20-1 to TRBJ2-5; either TRBD1 or TRBD2 may fit D (5 bases each). V lost 0 bases, J lost 11 bases, and 22 bases lay in between. The germline V gene encodes CDR1 DFQATT and CDR2 SNEGSKA (reference sequence). The CDR3 spans 15 residues. CDR3 bases: TGCAGTGCTAGAGATCCCCCGACGGGGCAGGGTAAACAGTACTTC. It is translated as CSARDPPTGQGKQYF.

This clonotype was observed a handful of times. The chain joins TRBV24-1 to TRBJ2-7, with D perhaps matching TRBD2 (6 bases). This CDR3 region has 15 residues. Germline CDR1 is KGHDR and CDR2 is SFDVKD. V gave up 6 bases and J gave up 3 bases, with 17 bases separating them. The CDR3 coding sequence is TGTGCCACCAGTCCTGGATGGCAGGGAGGCTACGAGCAGTACTTC. This encodes CATSPGWQGGYEQYF.

Here the CDR3 reads CASTSGRNTYEQYF. The CDR3 bases are TGTGCCAGCACCTCGGGACGGAACACCTACGAGCAGTACTTC. This chain links TRBV7-2 with TRBJ2-7, with D perhaps being TRBD1 or TRBD2 (5 bases each). The CDR3 has 14 amino acids. The V gene's germline CDR1 is SGHTA and CDR2 FQGNSA. Deletions cut 7 bases from V and 2 bases from J, with 15 bases between.

The CDR3 bases are TGTGCCACCAGTGACCCTGACAGAAACTATGGCTACACCTTC. It is translated as CATSDPDRNYGYTF. The gene calls are TRBV24-1 and TRBJ1-2, with D maybe TRBD1 (5 bases). The CDR3 covers 14 residues. Per germline, CDR1 KGHDR and CDR2 SFDVKD. V shed 4 bases and J shed 2 bases, with 10 bases lying between them.

The rearrangement links TRBV7-8 to TRBJ2-1; 11 positions match TRBD1. The germline V gene has CDR1 SGHVS and CDR2 FQNEAQ. CDR3 length: 16 amino acids. V shed 6 bases and J 9 bases; nucleotides not matched to a gene: 13. This CDR3 reads CASSFVAGTGGGEQFF. The CDR3 DNA reads as TGTGCCAGCAGTTTTGTTGCCGGGACAGGGGGGGGTGAGCAGTTCTTC. Based on the CDR3 plus reference TRBV7-8 and TRBJ2-1, the full variable domain is GAGVSQSPRYKVAKRGQDVALRCDPISGHVSLFWYQQALGQGPEFLTYFQNEAQLDKSGLPSDRFFAERPEGSVSTLKIQRTQQEDSAVYLCASSFVAGTGGGEQFFGPGTRLTVL.

In its sample, this clonotype was seen many times. The chain has TRBV7-2 and TRBJ2-3; D is ambiguous. The V end was cut by 3 bases, the J end by 0 bases, with 1 base between. The CDR3 is made up of 12 amino acids. Germline V gene data show CDR1 as SGHTA and CDR2 as FQGNSA. CDR3 residues: CASSFSTDTQYF. The CDR3, as DNA: TGTGCCAGCAGCTTTAGCACAGATACGCAGTATTTT.

This clonotype was seen a handful of times. V is TRBV20-1 and J is TRBJ2-4, with TRBD1 as a possible D gene (6 bases). The CDR3 runs 15 residues. Germline CDR1 DFQATT, CDR2 SNEGSKA (reference sequence). Trimming pared 0 bases from V and 5 bases from J, leaving 14 bases between. The chain's CDR3 is CSARETQGWQNIQYF. For the CDR3, the DNA is TGCAGTGCTAGAGAGACACAGGGCTGGCAAAACATTCAGTACTTC.

In this sample, this clonotype turned up a few times. The chain uses TRBV19 and TRBJ2-7; D might be TRBD1 or TRBD2, each matching 5 bases. Germline-derived CDR1 and CDR2 are LNHDA and SQIVND (reference sequence). V shed 3 bases and J shed 2 bases, with 14 bases lying between them. The CDR3 has 15 residues. The CDR3 protein is CASSMGTASPYEQYF. The DNA of the CDR3 is TGTGCCAGTAGTATGGGGACGGCGAGCCCCTACGAGCAGTACTTC.

The chain recombines TRBV20-1 with TRBJ2-7; unclear D gene. The length of the CDR3 is 14 residues. Deletions cut 3 bases from V and 2 bases from J, with 14 bases between. Germline V CDR1 and CDR2: DFQATT, SNEGSKA (reference sequence). The CDR3 region is CSASLGIGAYEQYF. The CDR3 nucleotides are TGCAGTGCTAGCCTGGGAATTGGGGCCTACGAGCAGTACTTC.

The V and J genes are TRBV6-1 and TRBJ2-1; 9 nucleotides match TRBD2. V lost 3 bases to trimming and J lost 9 bases; unmatched junction nucleotides: 6. CDR3 length: 14 residues. CDR1 and CDR2 from the germline V gene are MNHNS and SASEGT. DNA of the CDR3: TGTGCCAGCAGTGAGGTTAGCGGGAGAATTGAGCAGTTCTTC. Encoded protein: CASSEVSGRIEQFF.

This clonotype was seen a few times. The DNA for the CDR3 is TGTGCCAGCAGCTCAACACGGACCGGGGCGGACACCGGGGAGCTGTTTTTT. Protein product: CASSSTRTGADTGELFF. The rearrangement joins TRBV7-7 to TRBJ2-2; TRBD1 or TRBD2 may be the D gene (5 bases each). CDR1 is SSHAT, CDR2 FNYEAQ, per germline (reference sequence). This CDR3 has 17 residues. Trimming took 4 bases from V and 3 from J, leaving 18 bases between them. The full variable domain, in which reference TRBV7-7 and TRBJ2-2 provide the parts outside the CDR3, is GAGVSQSPRYKVTKRGQDVTLRCDPISSHATLYWYQQALGQGPEFLTYFNYEAQPDKSGLPSDRFSAERPEGSISTLTIQRTEQRDSAMYRCASSSTRTGADTGELFFGEGSRLTVL.

The rearrangement joins TRBV29-1 to TRBJ2-2; 9 nucleotides line up with TRBD1. Germline V gene lookup returns CDR1 SQVTM and CDR2 ANQGSEA. The CDR3 loop spans 13 amino acids. V lost 7 bases to trimming and J lost 1 base; unmatched junction nucleotides: 1. For the CDR3, the DNA is TGCAGCGGGGGACAGGGGAACACCGGGGAGCTGTTTTTT. It is translated as CSGGQGNTGELFF.

This clonotype was picked up a small number of times. This rearrangement joins TRBV6-5 to TRBJ1-6; 9 bases match TRBD1. The CDR3 loop spans 15 amino acids. Germline CDR1 is MNHEY and CDR2 is SVGAGI. The ends lost 0 bases at V and 7 bases at J; junction bases unmatched: 1. As DNA, the CDR3 is TGTGCCAGCAGTTACTCCGGGACAGGGAATTCACCCCTCCACTTT. It is translated as CASSYSGTGNSPLHF.

This clonotype was seen a handful of times. The gene calls are TRBV28 and TRBJ2-5; D gene uncertain. The CDR3 is 18 residues long. Per germline, CDR1 MDHEN and CDR2 SYDVKM. The V and J ends lost 3 bases and 5 bases respectively, with 25 bases between them. DNA for the CDR3: TGTGCCAGCAGTTTGTCCGCTCCACGGACCCTGACCCAGGAGACCCAGTACTTC. Its translation is CASSLSAPRTLTQETQYF.

The table lists this clonotype with a count of one. A junction boundary mismatches the germline segment, possibly from a read error. J is TRBJ2-3 and V is TRBV15; 7 nucleotides line up with TRBD1. The length of the CDR3 is 16 residues. Germline CDR1 and CDR2: LNHNV and YYDKDF (reference sequence). CDR3 bases: TGTGTCACCAGCAGAGATCCCGGGACAGACACAGATACGCAGTATTTT. Amino acid sequence: CVTSRDPGTDTDTQYF.

V gene TRBV7-2 combines with J gene TRBJ2-1, with 11 bases matching TRBD1. CDR1 SGHTA and CDR2 FQGNSA come from the germline V gene. V shed 4 bases, J shed 5 bases, and the junction held 4 bases outside the gene matches. CDR3 length: 15 amino acids. CDR3 DNA sequence: TGTGCCAGCAGCTCCGGACAGGGGGCCCACAATGAGCAGTTCTTC. It specifies CASSSGQGAHNEQFF.

The sample holds one count of this clonotype. The chain uses TRBV6-6 and TRBJ1-1; D ambiguous. V lost 0 bases and J lost 7, with 9 bases in between. The CDR3 spans 13 residues. Germline CDR1 and CDR2: MNHNY and SVGAGI (reference sequence). DNA for the CDR3: TGTGCCAGCAGTTACTCGGGAGCCCTTGAAGCTTTCTTT. It specifies CASSYSGALEAFF.

In its sample, this clonotype was seen a few times. The rearrangement links TRBV20-1 to TRBJ1-2; D unresolved. CDR3 length equals 12 residues. Trimming removed 1 base from V and 5 bases from J, with 8 bases in between. The germline CDR1 and CDR2 sequences are DFQATT and SNEGSKA (reference sequence). The chain's CDR3 is CSARVEWYGYTF. CDR3 DNA: TGCAGTGCTAGAGTAGAGTGGTATGGCTACACCTTC.

There are a few counts of this clonotype. The V and J genes are TRBV4-1 and TRBJ2-4, with D possibly TRBD1 on 5 matching bases. The CDR3 sequence is 13 residues long. V lost 2 bases and J 11 bases, leaving 13 bases between the germline ends. The germline V gene encodes CDR1 MGHRA and CDR2 YSYEKL. The CDR3 sequence: CASSQPAMGLQYF. The CDR3 DNA follows: TGCGCCAGCAGCCAACCTGCGATGGGGCTTCAGTACTTC.

J is TRBJ2-7 and V is TRBV20-1; the D gene could be TRBD1 or TRBD2 (5 bases each). With 6 bases removed from V and 0 bases from J, the gap between germline ends came to 12 bases. Germline loops: CDR1 DFQATT, CDR2 SNEGSKA (reference sequence). This CDR3 comprises 13 residues. CDR3 bases: TGCAGTGCGCCGGGACCGCTCTCCTACGAGCAGTACTTC. Translated: CSAPGPLSYEQYF.

J is TRBJ2-5 and V is TRBV20-1; TRBD1 aligns across 7 bases. The ends lost 5 bases at V and 3 bases at J; junction bases unmatched: 6. The CDR3 runs 13 residues. In germline, CDR1 is DFQATT, CDR2 SNEGSKA (reference sequence). CDR3 bases: TGCAGTGCTCCTGCAGGGGGAAAAGAGACCCAGTACTTC. Translating it yields CSAPAGGKETQYF.

This sequence joins TRBV2 and TRBJ1-1; D is perhaps TRBD1 (5 bases). Trimming removed 2 bases at V and 4 bases at J, with 11 bases between. The CDR3 loop spans 14 amino acids. In germline, CDR1 is SNHLY, CDR2 FYNNEI. CDR3 nucleotides: TGTGCCAGCAGTGAATTGGGCGGGGGCACTGAAGCTTTCTTT. Translated, it gives CASSELGGGTEAFF.

This clonotype was seen more than once but under ten times. The J gene is TRBJ2-1, the V gene TRBV11-3, with D possibly matching TRBD1 (5 bases). The V gene lost 5 bases and the J gene lost 0 bases, with 14 bases spanning the gap. Germline CDR1 is SGHNT and CDR2 is YENEEA. The CDR3 length is 16 residues. The CDR3 sequence is CASSPQGAASYNEQFF. The CDR3 DNA sequence: TGTGCCAGCAGCCCCCAAGGGGCGGCCTCCTACAATGAGCAGTTCTTC.

This clonotype was seen repeatedly, ten times or more. The gene calls are TRBV5-1 and TRBJ2-3; 10 bases map to TRBD2. Trimming removed 6 bases from V and 7 bases from J; junction bases left unmatched: 14. This CDR3 region has 16 residues. In germline, CDR1 is SGHRS, CDR2 YFSETQ. Here the CDR3 DNA reads TGCGCCAGCAACCCGATCGGGGTAGCGGGGGGAAATACGCAGTATTTT. Translating it yields CASNPIGVAGGNTQYF.

Comments on this clonotype: At one boundary the junction diverges from the germline segment, which might be a read error. The chain links TRBV4-3 to TRBJ1-2, with a weak D call TRBD1 (6 bases). Germline values: CDR1 LGHNA, CDR2 YSLEER. This CDR3 has 15 residues. DNA for the CDR3: TGCGCCAGCAGCCCGTGGGACACTATTAACCATGGCTACACCTTC. Residues: CASSPWDTINHGYTF.